The TCR beta chain described here comes from a study of blood T cell repertoires in COVID-19. Turning to the study itself: The samples span acute and convalescent COVID-19 from the United States, Italy and Spain.

Per the original methods: Counts of nucleated cells, estimated from reference gene primer amplification, were obtained. Here immunoSEQ multiplex PCR was the method, and the copy in TCRdb shows in-frame clones only, minus some. V and J calls and clone size are copied from that table; D and trimming were computed from the DNA. The table has roughly 170,000 clones, 70% to 90% seen once. The CDR3 sequence is 15 residues long. Between the trimmed V and J ends, which lost 3 bases and 4 bases, there was a span of 15 bases. The germline V gene has CDR1 ENHRY and CDR2 SYGVKD. The receptor was derived from a woman in her fifties or sixties with COVID-19, enrolled during active disease. J is TRBJ1-2 and V is TRBV10-3, with TRBD1 as a possible D gene (5 bases). The sequenced material came from peripheral blood. CDR3 nucleotide sequence: TGTGCCATCAGTGAAGAAGGGGCGAGTAGCTATGGCTACACCTTC. Translating it yields CAISEEGASSYGYTF.